This T cell receptor beta chain derives from a study of T-cell reconstitution after alpha-beta-depleted transplantation in children. It was with unique molecular identifiers that the TCRbeta library was prepared. TCRdb reprocessed the PCR reads via MiXCR and lists one record per CDR3 protein. The repertoire holds more than 200,000 distinct CDR3 sequences, with roughly 24% as singletons. Germline loops: CDR1 MNHEY, CDR2 SVGAGI. After removal of 3 bases from V and 5 bases from J, the junction contained 4 bases not matched to a gene. CDR3 length: 14 residues. This clonotype was detected ten times or more.

The origin of this receptor is a girl aged 2 to 9 with Fanconi anemia, due to receive a stem cell transplant. This specimen consisted of PBMCs, obtained before TCRalphabeta/CD19-depleted stem cell transplant. This rearrangement joins TRBV6-5 to TRBJ2-7, with 10 bases that match TRBD2. CDR3 nucleotides: TGTGCCAGCAGTTATCTAGCGGGAGTCAACGAGCAGTACTTC. Protein sequence: CASSYLAGVNEQYF.